The 4 T cell receptor beta chains listed next were all sequenced from one sample in a study of T cell responses to AZD1222 COVID-19 vaccine. The assay was immunoSEQ multiplex PCR, and TCRdb's table has in-frame clones only and misses some. Counted here are around 120,000 clones, 70% to 90% occurring once; the ten biggest clones make up roughly 2.5%. The sequencing here drew on peripheral blood, taken 28 days after the second AZD1222 dose. The origin of the receptors is an adult who received the AZD1222 COVID-19 vaccine.

This clone appeared once. The V gene is TRBV19, the J gene TRBJ2-5; TRBD1 agrees at 9 bases. This CDR3 is built from 16 residues. Germline CDR1 is LNHDA and CDR2 is SQIVND (reference sequence). The junction had 9 bases not matched to a gene; V was cut back by 5 bases and J by 2 bases. The CDR3 loop reads CASSSGTGWTQETQYF. The CDR3 coding sequence is TGTGCCAGTAGTTCGGGGACAGGGTGGACTCAAGAGACCCAGTACTTC.

The chain employs TRBV7-2 and TRBJ1-4; maybe TRBD1 (5 bases). With 1 base removed from V and 15 bases from J, the gap between germline ends came to 15 bases. Per the germline V gene, CDR1 is SGHTA and CDR2 is FQGNSA. The CDR3 has 13 amino acids. This CDR3 reads CASSLEGALILFF. The CDR3 coding sequence is TGTGCCAGCAGCTTAGAAGGGGCTCTGATTTTGTTTTTT.

In this sample, this clone turned up a few times. This rearrangement joins TRBV18 to TRBJ1-2, with D perhaps TRBD1 (6 bases). Trimming stripped 3 bases from V and 6 bases from J, with 11 bases between. The CDR3 totals 13 residues. CDR1 and CDR2 (germline): KGHSH, LQKENI. The CDR3 region has the DNA TGTGCCAGCTCACCTGGACAGATAAATGGCTACACCTTC. It translates to CASSPGQINGYTF.

The chain uses TRBV5-1 and TRBJ1-1; a possible D gene is TRBD1 (5 bases). The ends were cut back, 3 bases at V and 8 bases at J, with 14 bases in the middle. The germline gives CDR1 SGHRS, CDR2 YFSETQ. CDR3 size: 13 residues. CDR3 DNA sequence: TGCGCCAGCAGCTCGGGACCCAGCAACGAAGCTTTCTTT. Translating gives CASSSGPSNEAFF. Combining the CDR3 with reference TRBV5-1 and TRBJ1-1 gives the whole variable domain KAGVTQTPRYLIKTRGQQVTLSCSPISGHRSVSWYQQTPGQGLQFLFEYFSETQRNKGNFPGRFSGRQFSNSRSEMNVSTLELGDSALYLCASSSGPSNEAFFGQGTRLTVV.